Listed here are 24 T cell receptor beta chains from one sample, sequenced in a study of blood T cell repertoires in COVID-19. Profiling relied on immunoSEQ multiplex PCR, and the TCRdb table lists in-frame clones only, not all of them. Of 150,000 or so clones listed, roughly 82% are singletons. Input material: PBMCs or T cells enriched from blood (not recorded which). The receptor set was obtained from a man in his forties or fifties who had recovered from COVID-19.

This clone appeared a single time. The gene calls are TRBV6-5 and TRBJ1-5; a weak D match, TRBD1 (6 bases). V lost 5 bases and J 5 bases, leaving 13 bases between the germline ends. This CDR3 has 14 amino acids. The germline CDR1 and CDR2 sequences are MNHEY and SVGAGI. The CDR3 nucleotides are TGTGCCAGCAGTCCCGCACAGGGCGATCAGCCCCAGCATTTT. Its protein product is CASSPAQGDQPQHF.

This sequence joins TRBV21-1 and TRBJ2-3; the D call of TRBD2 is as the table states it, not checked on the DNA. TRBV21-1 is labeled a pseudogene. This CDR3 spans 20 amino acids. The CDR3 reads CASSVPSRETARGPADTQYF. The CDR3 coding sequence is TGTGCCAGCAGCGTGCCGTCCCGGGAGACAGCACGGGGTCCAGCAGATACGCAGTATTTT.

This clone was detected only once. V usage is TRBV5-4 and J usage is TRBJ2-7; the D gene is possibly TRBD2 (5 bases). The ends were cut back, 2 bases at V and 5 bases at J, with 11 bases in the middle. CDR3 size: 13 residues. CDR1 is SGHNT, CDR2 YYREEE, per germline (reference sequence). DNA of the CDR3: TGTGCCAGCAGCTTCCGGACTTATGACGAGCAGTACTTC. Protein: CASSFRTYDEQYF.

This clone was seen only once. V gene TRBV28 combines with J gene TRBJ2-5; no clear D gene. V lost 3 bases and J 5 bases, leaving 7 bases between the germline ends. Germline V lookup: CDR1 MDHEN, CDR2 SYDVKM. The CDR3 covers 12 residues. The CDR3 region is CASSFSTETQYF. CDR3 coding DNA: TGTGCCAGCAGTTTTAGTACGGAGACCCAGTACTTC.

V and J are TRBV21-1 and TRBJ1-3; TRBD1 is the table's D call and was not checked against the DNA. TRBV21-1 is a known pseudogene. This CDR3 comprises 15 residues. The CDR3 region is CASRIQIFSGNTIYF. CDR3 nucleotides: TGTGCCAGCAGAATACAGATATTCTCTGGAAACACCATATATTTT.

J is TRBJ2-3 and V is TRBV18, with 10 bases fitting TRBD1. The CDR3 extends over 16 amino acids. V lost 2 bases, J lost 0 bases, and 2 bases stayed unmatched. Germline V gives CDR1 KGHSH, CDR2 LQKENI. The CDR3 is CASSPGTGASTDTQYF. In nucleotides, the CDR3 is TGTGCCAGCTCACCAGGGACAGGGGCTAGCACAGATACGCAGTATTTT.

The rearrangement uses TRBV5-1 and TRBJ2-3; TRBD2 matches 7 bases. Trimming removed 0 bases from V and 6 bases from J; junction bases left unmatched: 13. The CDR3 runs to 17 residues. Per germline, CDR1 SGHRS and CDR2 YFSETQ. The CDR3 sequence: CASSLGRGVPGGDTQYF. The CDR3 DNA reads TGCGCCAGCAGCTTGGGCCGGGGAGTTCCCGGGGGGGATACGCAGTATTTT.

The CDR3 DNA is TGTGCCAGCAGTTACTCGCGGGCCTCTAACTATGGCTACACCTTC. Translation gives CASSYSRASNYGYTF. The chain uses TRBV6-5 and TRBJ1-2; D gene ambiguous. The CDR3 spans 15 residues. V was clipped by 0 bases and J by 0 bases, with 8 bases between them. CDR1 MNHEY and CDR2 SVGAGI come from the germline V gene.

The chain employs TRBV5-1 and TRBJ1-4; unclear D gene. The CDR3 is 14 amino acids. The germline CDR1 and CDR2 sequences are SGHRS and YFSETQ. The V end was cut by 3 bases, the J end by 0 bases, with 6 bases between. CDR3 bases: TGCGCCAGCAGCTCCGGTGCAACTAATGAAAAACTGTTTTTT. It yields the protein CASSSGATNEKLFF.

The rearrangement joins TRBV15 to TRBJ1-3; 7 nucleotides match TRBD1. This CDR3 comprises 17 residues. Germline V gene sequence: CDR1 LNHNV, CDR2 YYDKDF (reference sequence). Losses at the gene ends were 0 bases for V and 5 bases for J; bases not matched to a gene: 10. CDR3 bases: TGTGCCACCAGCAGAGACCCCCAGGGGGGCCGGCGAAACACCATATATTTT. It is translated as CATSRDPQGGRRNTIYF. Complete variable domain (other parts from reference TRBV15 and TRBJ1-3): DAMVIQNPRYQVTQFGKPVTLSCSQTLNHNVMYWYQQKSSQAPKLLFHYYDKDFNNEADTPDNFQSRRPNTSFCFLDIRSPGLGDTAMYLCATSRDPQGGRRNTIYFGEGSWLTVV.

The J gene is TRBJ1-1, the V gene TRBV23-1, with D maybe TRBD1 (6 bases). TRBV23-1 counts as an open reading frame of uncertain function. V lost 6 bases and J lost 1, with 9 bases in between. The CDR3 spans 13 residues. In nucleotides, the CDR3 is TGCGCCAGCAGCCCGACAGGGAACACTGAAGCTTTCTTT. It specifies CASSPTGNTEAFF.

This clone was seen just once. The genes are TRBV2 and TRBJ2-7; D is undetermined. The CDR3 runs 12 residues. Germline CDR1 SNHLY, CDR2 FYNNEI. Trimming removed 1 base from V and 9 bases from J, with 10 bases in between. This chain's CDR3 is CASSEVAEVQYF. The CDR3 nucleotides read TGTGCCAGCAGTGAAGTGGCCGAGGTGCAGTACTTC.

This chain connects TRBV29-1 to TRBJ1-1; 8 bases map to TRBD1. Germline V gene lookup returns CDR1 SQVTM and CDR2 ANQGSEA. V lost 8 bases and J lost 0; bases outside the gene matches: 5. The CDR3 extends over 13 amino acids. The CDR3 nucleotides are TGCAGCTCTTCAGGGGGCTTGAACACTGAAGCTTTCTTT. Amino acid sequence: CSSSGGLNTEAFF.

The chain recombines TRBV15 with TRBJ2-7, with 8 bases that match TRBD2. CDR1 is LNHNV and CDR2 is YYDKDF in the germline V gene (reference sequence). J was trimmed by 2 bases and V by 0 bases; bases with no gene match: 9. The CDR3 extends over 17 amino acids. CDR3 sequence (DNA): TGTGCCACCAGCAGAGATCCCTTGGGACTAGGCCCCTACGAGCAGTACTTC. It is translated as CATSRDPLGLGPYEQYF.

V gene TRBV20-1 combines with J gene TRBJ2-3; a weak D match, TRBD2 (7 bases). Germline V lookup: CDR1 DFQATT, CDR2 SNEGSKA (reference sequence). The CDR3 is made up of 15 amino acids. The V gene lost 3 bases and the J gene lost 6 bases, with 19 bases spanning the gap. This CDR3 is CSASKVVGGLDTQYF. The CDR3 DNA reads TGCAGTGCTAGTAAGGTAGTGGGGGGGCTCGATACGCAGTATTTT.

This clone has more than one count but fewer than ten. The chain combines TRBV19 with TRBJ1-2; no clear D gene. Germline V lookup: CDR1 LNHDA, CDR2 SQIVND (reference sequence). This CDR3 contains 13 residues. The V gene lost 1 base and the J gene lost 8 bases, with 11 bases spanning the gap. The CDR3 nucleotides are TGTGCCAGTAGTATAGGCGCATCGCGCGGCTACACCTTC. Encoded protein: CASSIGASRGYTF.

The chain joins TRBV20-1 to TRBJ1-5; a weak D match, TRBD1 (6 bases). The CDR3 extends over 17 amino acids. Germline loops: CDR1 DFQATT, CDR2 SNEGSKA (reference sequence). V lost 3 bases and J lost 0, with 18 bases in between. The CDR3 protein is CSASWGQGLFSNQPQHF. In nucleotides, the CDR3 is TGCAGTGCTAGTTGGGGGCAGGGATTATTTAGCAATCAGCCCCAGCATTTT.

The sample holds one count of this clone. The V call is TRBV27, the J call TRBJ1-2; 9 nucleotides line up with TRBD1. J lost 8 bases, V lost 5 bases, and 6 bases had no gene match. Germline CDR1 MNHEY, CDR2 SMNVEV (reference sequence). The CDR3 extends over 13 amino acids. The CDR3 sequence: CASSPGTGWGYTF. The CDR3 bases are TGTGCCAGCAGTCCGGGGACAGGGTGGGGCTACACCTTC.

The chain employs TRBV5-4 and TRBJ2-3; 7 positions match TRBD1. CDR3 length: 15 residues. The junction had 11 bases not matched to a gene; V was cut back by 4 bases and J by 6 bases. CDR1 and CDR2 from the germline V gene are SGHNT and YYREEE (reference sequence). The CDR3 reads CASSRDSPDLDTQYF. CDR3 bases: TGTGCCAGCAGCCGGGACAGCCCCGATCTCGATACGCAGTATTTT.

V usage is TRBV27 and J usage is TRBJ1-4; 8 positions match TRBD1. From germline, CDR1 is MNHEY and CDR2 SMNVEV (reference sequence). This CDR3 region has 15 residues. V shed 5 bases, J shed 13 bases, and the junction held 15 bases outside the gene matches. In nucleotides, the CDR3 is TGTGCCAGCAGTCCGGGACAGGTCCGACGGGGATCACTGTTTTTT. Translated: CASSPGQVRRGSLFF. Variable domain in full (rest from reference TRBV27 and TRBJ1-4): EAQVTQNPRYLITVTGKKLTVTCSQNMNHEYMSWYRQDPGLGLRQIYYSMNVEVTDKGDVPEGYKVSRKEKRNFPLILESPSPNQTSLYFCASSPGQVRRGSLFFGSGTQLSVL.

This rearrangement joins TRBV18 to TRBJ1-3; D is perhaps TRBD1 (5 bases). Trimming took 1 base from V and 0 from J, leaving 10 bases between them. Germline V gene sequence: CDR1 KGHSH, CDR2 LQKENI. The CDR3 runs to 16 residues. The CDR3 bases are TGTGCCAGCTCACCACTGGACACCTACTCTGGAAACACCATATATTTT. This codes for CASSPLDTYSGNTIYF.

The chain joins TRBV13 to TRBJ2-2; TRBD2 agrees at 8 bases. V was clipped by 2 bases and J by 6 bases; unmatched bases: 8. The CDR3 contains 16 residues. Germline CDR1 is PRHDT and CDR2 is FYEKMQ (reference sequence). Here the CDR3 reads CASSLWRGVDSGELFF. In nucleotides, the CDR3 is TGTGCCAGCAGCTTATGGCGGGGGGTCGATTCCGGGGAGCTGTTTTTT. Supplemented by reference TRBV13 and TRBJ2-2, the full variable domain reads AAGVIQSPRHLIKEKRETATLKCYPIPRHDTVYWYQQGPGQDPQFLISFYEKMQSDKGSIPDRFSAQQFSDYHSELNMSSLELGDSALYFCASSLWRGVDSGELFFGEGSRLTVL.

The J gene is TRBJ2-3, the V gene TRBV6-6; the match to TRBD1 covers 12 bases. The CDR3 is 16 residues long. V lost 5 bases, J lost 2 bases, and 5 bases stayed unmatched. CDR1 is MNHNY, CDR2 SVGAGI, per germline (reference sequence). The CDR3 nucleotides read TGTGCCAGCAGTAAGGGACAGGGGGCACACACAGATACGCAGTATTTT. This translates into CASSKGQGAHTDTQYF.

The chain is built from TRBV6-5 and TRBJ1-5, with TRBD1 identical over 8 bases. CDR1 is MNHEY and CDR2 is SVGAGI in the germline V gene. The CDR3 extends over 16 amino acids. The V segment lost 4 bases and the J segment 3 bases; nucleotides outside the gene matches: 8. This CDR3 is CASSSGQGGLNQPQHF. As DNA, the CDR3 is TGTGCCAGCAGTTCCGGACAGGGTGGCCTCAATCAGCCCCAGCATTTT.